This TCR beta chain was identified during a study of blood T cell repertoires in COVID-19. The overall study: PBMCs, B-cell-depleted T cells, or T cells provided the cDNA or gDNA that made up the material.

With 2 bases clipped from V and 0 bases from J, the junction kept 18 bases outside the gene matches. CDR1 is MGHRA, CDR2 YSYEKL, per germline. The CDR3 covers 21 residues. Per the original data handling: Amplification from reference gene primers served as the basis for estimated nucleated cell counts. The table came from immunoSEQ multiplex PCR; TCRdb's copy has only in-frame clones and leaves some out. The DNA was the basis for D and trimming; V, J and clone size are from that table. The table shows approximately 200,000 clones, with approximately 90% occurring only once. The chain links TRBV4-1 to TRBJ2-4, with 8 positions matching TRBD1. The specimen sequenced was peripheral blood. The clonotype comes from a man aged 65 to 85 with active or convalescent COVID-19. For the CDR3, the DNA is TGCGCCAGCAGCCAACTGTACCCGGGACAGGCTACACATATAGCCAAAAACATTCAGTACTTC. Protein sequence: CASSQLYPGQATHIAKNIQYF.